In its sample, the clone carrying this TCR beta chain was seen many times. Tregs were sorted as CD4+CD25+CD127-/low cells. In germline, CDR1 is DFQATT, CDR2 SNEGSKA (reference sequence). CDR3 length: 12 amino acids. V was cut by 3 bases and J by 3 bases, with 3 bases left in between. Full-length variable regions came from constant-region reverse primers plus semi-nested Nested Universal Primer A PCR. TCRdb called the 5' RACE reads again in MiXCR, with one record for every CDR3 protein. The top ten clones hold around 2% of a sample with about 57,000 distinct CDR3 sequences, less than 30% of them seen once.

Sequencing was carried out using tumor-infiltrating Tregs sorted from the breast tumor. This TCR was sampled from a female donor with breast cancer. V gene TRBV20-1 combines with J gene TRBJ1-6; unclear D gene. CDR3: CSASRYNSPLHF. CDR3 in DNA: TGCAGTGCTAGTCGCTATAATTCACCCCTCCACTTT.